Below, 27 T cell receptor beta chains from the same sample are listed, as sequenced in a study of cytomegalovirus exposure and HLA in healthy donors. PCR employed 60 Vbeta and 13 Jbeta primers. Sequenced by immunoSEQ multiplex PCR; TCRdb stores in-frame clones only, minus some. The data show more than 150,000 clones, roughly four fifths seen once. The sample taken for sequencing was PBMCs. All receptors come from a man aged 40-49 years in good health and CMV-seronegative.

This chain connects TRBV4-1 to TRBJ2-1, with 9 bases aligning to TRBD2. Germline lookup yields CDR1 MGHRA and CDR2 YSYEKL. The CDR3 consists of 17 residues. Trimming took 6 bases from V and 3 from J; bases not matched to a gene: 12. DNA for the CDR3: TGCGCCAGCAGTTTAATTCCTAGCGGGACCGGCTACAATGAGCAGTTCTTC. It translates to CASSLIPSGTGYNEQFF.

This chain joins TRBV10-3 and TRBJ1-2, with 7 bases matching TRBD1. The CDR3 is made up of 15 amino acids. V dropped 0 bases and J dropped 2; count of bases not matched to a gene: 3. Germline loops: CDR1 ENHRY, CDR2 SYGVKD. CDR3 bases: TGTGCCATCAGTGAGTCGCGGGACAGCAACTATGGCTACACCTTC. Residues: CAISESRDSNYGYTF.

V is TRBV5-4 and J is TRBJ2-6; TRBD2 matches 8 bases. Germline-derived CDR1 and CDR2 are SGHNT and YYREEE (reference sequence). The CDR3 consists of 17 residues. Unmatched junction bases numbered 8, after V lost 6 bases and J lost 0 bases. Here the CDR3 reads CASTKAGARSGANVLTF. The CDR3, as DNA: TGTGCCAGCACCAAAGCGGGGGCCCGCTCTGGGGCCAACGTCCTGACTTTC.

The chain has TRBV7-2 and TRBJ1-4; D may be TRBD1 (6 bases). The CDR3 loop spans 16 amino acids. V lost 3 bases and J 0 bases, leaving 11 bases between the germline ends. Germline assignment: CDR1 SGHTA and CDR2 FQGNSA. The CDR3 protein is CASSFRTAATNEKLFF. The CDR3 coding sequence is TGTGCCAGCAGCTTCCGGACAGCGGCAACTAATGAAAAACTGTTTTTT.

The CDR3 bases are TGCGCCAGCAGCTTGGTAGGCAGGGTGAACACTGAAGCTTTCTTT. Its translation: CASSLVGRVNTEAFF. The chain joins TRBV5-1 to TRBJ1-1; maybe TRBD1 (5 bases). V gave up 0 bases and J gave up 0 bases, with 9 bases separating them. The germline CDR1 and CDR2 sequences are SGHRS and YFSETQ. The CDR3 is 15 amino acids.

This chain joins TRBV27 and TRBJ2-5; D is undetermined. The CDR3 sequence is 14 residues long. Trimming took off 5 bases at V and 3 bases at J, with 13 bases between the two ends. Germline CDR1 is MNHEY and CDR2 is SMNVEV (reference sequence). CDR3 bases: TGTGCCAGCAGTCGACCCGGGTTCGAAGAGACCCAGTACTTC. It codes for CASSRPGFEETQYF.

Notes on this clone: The same CDR3 arises from other DNA sequences in this sample as well. The CDR3 DNA follows: TGTGCCAGCTCACCAGTAGGGGCAACTAATGAAAAACTGTTTTTT. Encoded protein: CASSPVGATNEKLFF. V is TRBV18 and J is TRBJ1-4; possible D gene TRBD1, 5 bases. The V end was cut by 2 bases, the J end by 0 bases, with 7 bases between. This CDR3 has 15 amino acids. From germline, CDR1 is KGHSH and CDR2 LQKENI.

The chain couples TRBV25-1 to TRBJ2-5; a possible D gene is TRBD1 (6 bases). Trimming removed 2 bases at V and 8 bases at J, with 12 bases between. This CDR3 has 13 residues. Germline CDR1 and CDR2: MGHDK and SYGVNS. The CDR3 sequence: CASSETGPYTQYF. Written as DNA, the CDR3 is TGTGCCAGCAGTGAAACAGGGCCCTACACCCAGTACTTC.

This clone was recorded a few times. The rearrangement links TRBV4-1 to TRBJ1-1; D remains unclear. The ends were cut back, 1 base at V and 4 bases at J, with 13 bases in the middle. This CDR3 is built from 15 residues. Germline CDR1 is MGHRA and CDR2 is YSYEKL. CDR3 DNA sequence: TGCGCCAGCAGCCAAGCGATCCTCCCAGGCACTGAAGCTTTCTTT. This translates into CASSQAILPGTEAFF.

The chain has TRBV10-3 and TRBJ2-1; 7 bases align to TRBD2. In germline, CDR1 is ENHRY, CDR2 SYGVKD. The V and J ends lost 6 bases and 4 bases, in that order; junction bases with no gene match: 12. The CDR3 contains 16 residues. CDR3 sequence (DNA): TGTGCCATCAGCGCGACCCAGTCTAGCGGATACAATGAGCAGTTCTTC. Its translation: CAISATQSSGYNEQFF.

This clone was recorded a few times. The J gene is TRBJ1-1, the V gene TRBV5-1; 7 positions match TRBD1. CDR1 is SGHRS and CDR2 is YFSETQ in the germline V gene. V lost 4 bases and J lost 5; bases outside the gene matches: 11. The CDR3 length is 15 residues. CDR3 nucleotide sequence: TGCGCCAGCAGCCCACGACAGGGTGACGGGACTGAAGCTTTCTTT. Encoded protein: CASSPRQGDGTEAFF.

The chain joins TRBV7-7 to TRBJ2-2; 10 positions agree with TRBD1. This CDR3 comprises 16 residues. Germline lookup yields CDR1 SSHAT and CDR2 FNYEAQ (reference sequence). V dropped 7 bases and J dropped 7; count of bases not matched to a gene: 12. The CDR3 spells CASTPGGTGDGGELFF. DNA of the CDR3: TGTGCCAGCACCCCCGGAGGGACAGGGGACGGCGGGGAGCTGTTTTTT.

The chain uses TRBV7-9 and TRBJ2-5, with 14 bases aligning to TRBD2. V gave up 5 bases and J gave up 5 bases; unmatched junction bases: 7. This CDR3 spans 16 amino acids. Germline CDR1 is SEHNR and CDR2 is FQNEAQ (reference sequence). Here the CDR3 reads CASSHTRTSGGETQYF. The CDR3 DNA reads as TGTGCCAGCAGCCACACCCGGACTAGCGGGGGGGAGACCCAGTACTTC.

CDR3 bases: TGCGCCAGCAGTGAATCAGGAGGGGATAACTATGGCTACACCTTC. Amino acid sequence: CASSESGGDNYGYTF. This chain connects TRBV10-2 to TRBJ1-2, with a tentative D call TRBD1 (5 bases). Germline values: CDR1 WSHSY, CDR2 SAAADI. The CDR3 extends over 15 amino acids. V was trimmed by 3 bases and J by 1 base, leaving 12 bases between them.

This chain joins TRBV28 and TRBJ1-5; TRBD1 matches at 8 bases. The CDR3 sequence is 13 residues long. The V and J ends lost 10 bases and 2 bases, in that order; junction bases with no gene match: 4. From germline, CDR1 is MDHEN and CDR2 SYDVKM. CDR3: CATLDRGNQPQHF. CDR3 DNA: TGTGCCACCTTGGACAGGGGCAATCAGCCCCAGCATTTT.

This clone was detected a few times. This same CDR3 is encoded by further DNA sequences in the sample. V and J are TRBV5-6 and TRBJ2-1; unclear D gene. In germline, CDR1 is SGHDT, CDR2 YYEEEE. Deletions cut 0 bases from V and 0 bases from J, with 13 bases between. CDR3 length: 17 residues. For the CDR3, the DNA is TGTGCCAGCAGCTTGGCTGGCTTATCTAGCTCCTACAATGAGCAGTTCTTC. Protein sequence: CASSLAGLSSSYNEQFF.

The table lists this clone with a few counts. The chain employs TRBV2 and TRBJ2-1, with 10 bases identical to TRBD1. The J segment lost 4 bases and the V segment lost 4 bases, leaving 4 bases of the junction unmatched. The germline gives CDR1 SNHLY, CDR2 FYNNEI. The CDR3 covers 15 residues. The CDR3 here is CASSGTGGDYNEQFF. In DNA form, the CDR3 reads TGTGCCAGCAGTGGGACAGGGGGGGATTACAATGAGCAGTTCTTC.

The chain is built from TRBV16 and TRBJ1-1; perhaps TRBD1 as D (5 bases). This CDR3 spans 13 amino acids. The germline V and J ends were trimmed by 10 bases and 1 base, with 13 bases remaining between them. Per the germline V gene, CDR1 is KGHSY and CDR2 is FQNENV. CDR3: CATGGGENTEAFF. Written as DNA, the CDR3 is TGTGCCACGGGCGGGGGTGAGAACACTGAAGCTTTCTTT.

A single count supports this clone. The CDR3 DNA reads TGTGCCAGCTCATTCGGACTAGCGGGAGAGGCTGAGCAGTTCTTC. As protein: CASSFGLAGEAEQFF. This chain joins TRBV18 and TRBJ2-1, with 13 bases lining up with TRBD2. The V gene end was trimmed by 5 bases and the J gene end by 9 bases; junction bases not matched to a gene: 7. CDR1 and CDR2 (germline): KGHSH, LQKENI. There are 15 residues in the CDR3.

A remark on this clone: Sequence at one end of the junction differs from germline and may be a read error. This chain links TRBV4-1 with TRBJ2-4, with 7 bases identical to TRBD2. Germline V CDR1 and CDR2: MGHRA, YSYEKL. This CDR3 has 18 residues. The CDR3 coding sequence is TGCGCCAGCAGCCAAGATGGCCAGCGGGGCGGGGCCAAAAACAGTCAGTACTTC. Its translation: CASSQDGQRGGAKNSQYF.

In regard to this clone: The junction differs from germline at one of its ends, possibly a read error. The chain carries TRBV7-9 and TRBJ1-5, with a possible D match to TRBD1 (5 bases). In germline, CDR1 is SEHNR, CDR2 FQNEAQ (reference sequence). CDR3 size: 12 residues. CDR3 sequence: CSSSRDSEPQHF. CDR3 coding DNA: TGTTCCAGCAGCCGAGACAGTGAACCCCAGCATTTT.

This sequence joins TRBV2 and TRBJ2-7; 7 nucleotides agree with TRBD2. V lost 8 bases to trimming and J lost 2 bases; unmatched junction nucleotides: 6. This CDR3 region has 13 residues. CDR1 is SNHLY, CDR2 FYNNEI, per germline. This chain's CDR3 is CASWGGAAYEQYF. CDR3 sequence (DNA): TGTGCCAGCTGGGGGGGAGCGGCCTACGAGCAGTACTTC.

The chain joins TRBV5-6 to TRBJ2-7; unclear D gene. The V end lost 3 bases, the J end lost 5 bases, and 15 bases lay between the germline ends. This CDR3 has 14 residues. Germline lookup yields CDR1 SGHDT and CDR2 YYEEEE. Here the CDR3 reads CASSSRSPSNEQYV. Here the CDR3 DNA reads TGTGCCAGCAGCTCCCGGAGTCCATCTAACGAGCAGTACGTC.

In this sample, this clone turned up a few times. The V and J genes are TRBV7-3 and TRBJ2-1; unclear D gene. The CDR3 consists of 13 residues. The germline V gene has CDR1 SGHTA and CDR2 FQGTGA. The V gene lost 0 bases and the J gene lost 5 bases, with 5 bases spanning the gap. CDR3 DNA: TGTGCCAGCAGCTTAACCCAGAACAATGAGCAGTTCTTC. Amino acids: CASSLTQNNEQFF.

This chain connects TRBV6-5 to TRBJ1-5; the match to TRBD1 covers 9 bases. The V and J ends lost 6 bases and 4 bases, in that order; junction bases with no gene match: 4. This CDR3 is 14 amino acids long. Germline V CDR1 and CDR2: MNHEY, SVGAGI. In DNA form, the CDR3 reads TGTGCCAGCAGCCGAGGACAGGGGAATCAGCCCCAGCATTTT. It yields the protein CASSRGQGNQPQHF.

This clone was counted only a few times. The rearrangement links TRBV5-1 to TRBJ2-2; D is unclear. This CDR3 region has 15 residues. Germline CDR1 SGHRS, CDR2 YFSETQ. V was trimmed by 0 bases and J by 1 base, leaving 7 bases between them. In DNA, the CDR3 is TGCGCCAGCAGCTTGGTTCCAGGGAACACCGGGGAGCTGTTTTTT. Translating gives CASSLVPGNTGELFF.

The chain combines TRBV21-1 with TRBJ2-3; TRBD1 reflects the table's D call only, with no check against the DNA. TRBV21-1 is termed a pseudogene. The CDR3 spans 17 residues. CDR3 protein: CASSKANRGDPTDTQYF. In DNA form, the CDR3 reads TGTGCCAGCAGCAAAGCAAACAGGGGTGACCCCACAGATACGCAGTATTTT.